This T cell receptor beta chain was documented in a study of T-cell memory formation after mild COVID-19. Study overall: TCR clusters largely stayed donor specific.

As regards this clonotype: What it recognizes is unknown.

TCR alpha and TCR beta cDNA libraries carrying sample barcodes and UMIs were produced by 5'RACE using constant-segment primers. TCRdb recomputed calls from the 5' RACE reads with MiXCR, one row per CDR3 protein. The table records 410,000 or so distinct CDR3 sequences, 23% of them present only once. CDR1 is SGHDN and CDR2 is FVKESK in the germline V gene. This CDR3 is built from 14 residues. The V end was cut by 0 bases, the J end by 5 bases, with 10 bases between. Whole-study results and caveats: Within pre-infection memory, some responding clones were found, suggesting cross-reactive memory joined.

The TCR sequence derives from an adult woman who had mild COVID-19 (a few samples of this study predate the infection). Cell type and time point are not known. Sequenced: PBMCs or a T cell subset sorted from them (not recorded which). This sequence joins TRBV14 and TRBJ1-1; D ambiguous. This CDR3 is CASSQETERTEAFF. In DNA form, the CDR3 reads TGTGCCAGCAGCCAAGAAACCGAAAGGACTGAAGCTTTCTTT.